The 23 T cell receptor beta chains in this list originate from one sample, sequenced in a study of blood T cells in healthy people across ages. Alongside a J-beta primer mix, a sample-barcoded 5' primer served in a second PCR lasting roughly 6 to 11 cycles. From the 5' RACE reads, TCRdb called clonotypes with MiXCR, one entry per CDR3 protein. The sample contains 700,000 to 950,000 distinct CDR3 sequences, 55% to 70% of which appear only once. The sequenced sample consisted of blood. These receptors all stem from a man in his thirties or forties in good health.

This clonotype was found a few times. The chain combines TRBV7-2 with TRBJ2-1, with TRBD2 matching over 13 bases. The CDR3 totals 16 residues. Germline V gives CDR1 SGHTA, CDR2 FQGNSA. Germline trimming cut 5 bases from V and 3 bases from J; bases unmatched to any gene: 4. CDR3: CASSPRTSGGYNEQFF. In DNA form, the CDR3 reads TGTGCCAGCAGCCCCAGGACTAGCGGGGGCTACAATGAGCAGTTCTTC.

The chain joins TRBV4-2 to TRBJ1-6; D may be TRBD1 (6 bases). Germline V lookup: CDR1 LGHNA, CDR2 YNFKEQ. The CDR3 spans 19 residues. The V end lost 0 bases, the J end lost 7 bases, and 22 bases lay between the germline ends. This CDR3 reads CASSQERSGRGGRNSPLHF. CDR3 sequence (DNA): TGTGCCAGCAGCCAAGAGCGTTCGGGGAGGGGGGGTAGGAATTCACCCCTCCACTTT.

V gene TRBV14 combines with J gene TRBJ2-1; the D gene is possibly TRBD2 (5 bases). The CDR3 runs to 12 residues. Germline V gives CDR1 SGHDN, CDR2 FVKESK. V dropped 4 bases and J dropped 9 bases, with 10 bases sitting between them. The CDR3 sequence: CASSPSAGEQFF. The DNA of the CDR3 is TGTGCCAGCAGCCCCTCGGCGGGTGAGCAGTTCTTC.

V and J are TRBV2 and TRBJ2-1, with D unresolved. The CDR3 totals 13 residues. Per the germline V gene, CDR1 is SNHLY and CDR2 is FYNNEI. V lost 8 bases and J 9 bases, leaving 17 bases between the germline ends. CDR3 residues: CASRTSGNTEQFF. Here the CDR3 DNA reads TGTGCCAGCCGCACCTCTGGGAACACTGAGCAGTTCTTC.

The rearrangement joins TRBV13 to TRBJ2-3, with TRBD2 matching over 7 bases. Trimming took 4 bases from V and 1 from J; bases not matched to a gene: 5. Germline-derived CDR1 and CDR2 are PRHDT and FYEKMQ (reference sequence). The CDR3 is 15 amino acids. The CDR3 DNA sequence: TGTGCCAGCAGCTCCCCGGGACTACGCACAGATACGCAGTATTTT. Residues: CASSSPGLRTDTQYF.

This clonotype was counted many times. This chain links TRBV7-6 with TRBJ2-1; the match to TRBD1 covers 8 bases. V was pared by 6 bases and J by 0 bases, with 7 bases of the junction left unmatched. Germline V gene lookup returns CDR1 SGHVS and CDR2 FNYEAQ. This CDR3 contains 16 residues. CDR3 loop: CASSSNTGGSYNEQFF. The CDR3 DNA reads as TGTGCCAGCAGTTCAAATACAGGGGGCTCCTACAATGAGCAGTTCTTC.

The chain employs TRBV12-3 or TRBV12-4 and TRBJ2-7; unclear D gene. V was clipped by 7 bases and J by 2 bases, with 18 bases between them. The CDR3 totals 15 residues. CDR3 bases: TGTGCCAGCAAATTATCGGCAGGCCCAACCTACGAGCAGTACTTC. Protein: CASKLSAGPTYEQYF.

There are a few counts of this clonotype. This sequence joins TRBV7-2 and TRBJ2-5; unclear D gene. Trimming took 1 base from V and 2 from J, leaving 11 bases between them. The CDR3 runs to 15 residues. The V gene's germline CDR1 is SGHTA and CDR2 FQGNSA. The CDR3 sequence is CASSLGGGRQETQYF. The CDR3, as DNA: TGTGCCAGCAGCTTAGGGGGTGGTAGACAAGAGACCCAGTACTTC.

The V gene is TRBV20-1, the J gene TRBJ2-4, with D maybe TRBD1 (5 bases). The better agreement between TRBJ2-7 and the DNA end casts doubt on the J call. CDR3 length: 19 residues. CDR1 and CDR2 (germline): DFQATT, SNEGSKA (reference sequence). This chain's CDR3 is CSARVFGFSDGQGPYEQYF. In nucleotides, the CDR3 is TGCAGTGCTAGAGTGTTTGGCTTCTCCGACGGACAAGGCCCCTACGAGCAGTACTTC.

V and J are TRBV5-1 and TRBJ2-5; 9 bases map to TRBD2. J lost 4 bases, V lost 0 bases, and 10 bases had no gene match. Per the germline V gene, CDR1 is SGHRS and CDR2 is YFSETQ. The CDR3 contains 17 residues. CDR3: CASSLDPSGEYGETQYF. The CDR3 DNA reads TGCGCCAGCAGCTTGGATCCTAGCGGGGAATATGGAGAGACCCAGTACTTC.

This rearrangement joins TRBV20-1 to TRBJ2-4; TRBD1 matches at 7 bases. V lost 3 bases and J lost 13; bases outside the gene matches: 12. The CDR3 spans 13 residues. Germline assignment: CDR1 DFQATT and CDR2 SNEGSKA (reference sequence). The CDR3 bases are TGCAGTGCTAGTAAGGATTCGAGGGGACAGCAGTACTTC. It codes for CSASKDSRGQQYF.

The chain is built from TRBV4-1 and TRBJ2-2, with 8 bases that match TRBD2. The CDR3 is 19 residues long. Germline trimming cut 0 bases from V and 7 bases from J; bases unmatched to any gene: 16. The germline V gene has CDR1 MGHRA and CDR2 YSYEKL. The CDR3 nucleotides read TGCGCCAGCAGCCAAGATAGCGAGTTCGGAGCGGGGGCGGTCGGGGAGCTGTTTTTT. It encodes CASSQDSEFGAGAVGELFF.

This CDR3 reads CASSVGLMGPYGYTF. For the CDR3, the DNA is TGTGCCAGCAGCGTGGGACTAATGGGGCCCTATGGCTACACCTTC. V and J are TRBV9 and TRBJ1-2; a weak D match, TRBD1 (5 bases). This CDR3 region has 15 residues. Germline V gives CDR1 SGDLS, CDR2 YYNGEE. V was trimmed by 2 bases and J by 4 bases, leaving 15 bases between them.

This clonotype has only a few counts. The chain couples TRBV12-3 or TRBV12-4 to TRBJ2-3; 7 bases align to TRBD1. The CDR3 spans 15 residues. With V trimmed by 5 bases and J by 6 bases, 11 bases remained unmatched. Written as DNA, the CDR3 is TGTGCCAGCAGTGGCCCAACAACAGGGGACGATACGCAGTATTTT. Protein sequence: CASSGPTTGDDTQYF.

At least ten counts were recorded for this clonotype. The V gene is TRBV4-2, the J gene TRBJ1-4; TRBD1 is a possible D gene (5 bases). V shed 0 bases and J shed 3 bases, with 11 bases lying between them. There are 16 residues in the CDR3. Germline V lookup: CDR1 LGHNA, CDR2 YNFKEQ. As DNA, the CDR3 is TGTGCCAGCAGCCAAGAGCTTGCCAGGGCTAATGAAAAACTGTTTTTT. It specifies CASSQELARANEKLFF.

The rearrangement joins TRBV9 to TRBJ2-1, with 13 bases fitting TRBD2. Looked up from germline, CDR1 is SGDLS and CDR2 is YYNGEE. J lost 0 bases, V lost 0 bases, and 12 bases had no gene match. This CDR3 has 21 residues. The CDR3 bases are TGTGCCAGCAGCGTAGCCGGTGACGGACTAGCGGGAGTAAGCTCCTACAATGAGCAGTTCTTC. Amino acid sequence: CASSVAGDGLAGVSSYNEQFF.

The chain links TRBV6-2 or TRBV6-3 to TRBJ2-6; TRBD1 or TRBD2 may be the D gene (6 bases each). The germline gives CDR1 MNHEY, CDR2 SVGEGT. Trimming removed 10 bases from V and 2 bases from J, with 15 bases in between. This CDR3 has 15 amino acids. The CDR3 DNA reads TGTGCCATTAGGGGGGCGAACGCTGGGGCCAACGTCCTGACTTTC. Protein product: CAIRGANAGANVLTF.

This clonotype was observed at least ten times. The rearrangement links TRBV7-2 to TRBJ1-2; D uncertain. The CDR3 spans 15 residues. Germline V gene lookup returns CDR1 SGHTA and CDR2 FQGNSA. V was shortened by 2 bases and J by 7 bases, with 17 bases between the two germline ends. CDR3 nucleotides: TGTGCCAGCAGCTTATTGGCAGGCGATACAATTGGCTACACCTTC. Translating it yields CASSLLAGDTIGYTF.

This chain joins TRBV5-1 and TRBJ2-1; D uncertain. V lost 2 bases and J 5 bases, leaving 8 bases between the germline ends. Germline assignment: CDR1 SGHRS and CDR2 YFSETQ. This CDR3 contains 13 residues. CDR3 residues: CASSFAPDNEQFF. The CDR3 DNA is TGCGCCAGCAGCTTTGCCCCTGACAATGAGCAGTTCTTC.

This chain joins TRBV13 and TRBJ2-5, with D possibly being TRBD1 (6 bases). Germline V gene sequence: CDR1 PRHDT, CDR2 FYEKMQ (reference sequence). The CDR3 sequence is 14 residues long. V lost 3 bases and J 0 bases, leaving 8 bases between the germline ends. The DNA of the CDR3 is TGTGCCAGCAGCTTTAGGGACAACCAAGAGACCCAGTACTTC. This sequence encodes CASSFRDNQETQYF.

The J gene is TRBJ2-1, the V gene TRBV20-1; 8 nucleotides agree with TRBD1. V gave up 5 bases and J gave up 6 bases; unmatched junction bases: 9. Per germline, CDR1 DFQATT and CDR2 SNEGSKA (reference sequence). The CDR3 runs 14 residues. CDR3 in DNA: TGCAGTGCTTATTGGGACAGGACCTCCAATGAGCAGTTCTTC. The encoded protein is CSAYWDRTSNEQFF.

The rearrangement joins TRBV20-1 to TRBJ2-7; 7 bases map to TRBD1. Trimming removed 7 bases from V and 4 bases from J; junction bases left unmatched: 10. The CDR3 is 13 residues long. Germline V gene lookup returns CDR1 DFQATT and CDR2 SNEGSKA (reference sequence). The CDR3 DNA follows: TGCAGTGGCATAACCGGGACAGTATACGAGCAGTACTTC. It specifies CSGITGTVYEQYF.

This sequence joins TRBV7-2 and TRBJ2-3; 13 bases align to TRBD2. V lost 5 bases to trimming and J lost 10 bases; unmatched junction nucleotides: 12. The germline V gene has CDR1 SGHTA and CDR2 FQGNSA. This CDR3 has 16 residues. For the CDR3, the DNA is TGTGCCAGCAGCACCCGACTAGCGGGGGGCCCCGCCCCGCAGTATTTT. It encodes CASSTRLAGGPAPQYF. Together with reference TRBV7-2 and TRBJ2-3, the CDR3 gives the full variable domain: GAGVSQSPSNKVTEKGKDVELRCDPISGHTALYWYRQSLGQGLEFLIYFQGNSAPDKSGLPSDRFSAERTGGSVSTLTIQRTQQEDSAVYLCASSTRLAGGPAPQYFGPGTRLTVL.